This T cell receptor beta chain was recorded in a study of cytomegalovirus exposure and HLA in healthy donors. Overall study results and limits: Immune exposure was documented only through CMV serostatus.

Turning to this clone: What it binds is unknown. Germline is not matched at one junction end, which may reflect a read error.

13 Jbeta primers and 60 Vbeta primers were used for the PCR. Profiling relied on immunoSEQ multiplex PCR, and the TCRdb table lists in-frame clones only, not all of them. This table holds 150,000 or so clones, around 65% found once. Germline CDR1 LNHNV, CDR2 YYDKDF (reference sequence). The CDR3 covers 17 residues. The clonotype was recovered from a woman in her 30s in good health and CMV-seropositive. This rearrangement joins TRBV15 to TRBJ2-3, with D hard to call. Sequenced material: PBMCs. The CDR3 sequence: CATSRGPILSPTDTQYF. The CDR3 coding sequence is TGTGCCACCAGCAGAGGCCCAATTTTGAGCCCCACAGATACACAGTATTTT. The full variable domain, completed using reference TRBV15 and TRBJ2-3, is DAMVIQNPRYQVTQFGKPVTLSCSQTLNHNVMYWYQQKSSQAPKLLFHYYDKDFNNEADTPDNFQSRRPNTSFCFLDIRSPGLGDTAMYLCATSRGPILSPTDTQYFGPGTRLTVL.